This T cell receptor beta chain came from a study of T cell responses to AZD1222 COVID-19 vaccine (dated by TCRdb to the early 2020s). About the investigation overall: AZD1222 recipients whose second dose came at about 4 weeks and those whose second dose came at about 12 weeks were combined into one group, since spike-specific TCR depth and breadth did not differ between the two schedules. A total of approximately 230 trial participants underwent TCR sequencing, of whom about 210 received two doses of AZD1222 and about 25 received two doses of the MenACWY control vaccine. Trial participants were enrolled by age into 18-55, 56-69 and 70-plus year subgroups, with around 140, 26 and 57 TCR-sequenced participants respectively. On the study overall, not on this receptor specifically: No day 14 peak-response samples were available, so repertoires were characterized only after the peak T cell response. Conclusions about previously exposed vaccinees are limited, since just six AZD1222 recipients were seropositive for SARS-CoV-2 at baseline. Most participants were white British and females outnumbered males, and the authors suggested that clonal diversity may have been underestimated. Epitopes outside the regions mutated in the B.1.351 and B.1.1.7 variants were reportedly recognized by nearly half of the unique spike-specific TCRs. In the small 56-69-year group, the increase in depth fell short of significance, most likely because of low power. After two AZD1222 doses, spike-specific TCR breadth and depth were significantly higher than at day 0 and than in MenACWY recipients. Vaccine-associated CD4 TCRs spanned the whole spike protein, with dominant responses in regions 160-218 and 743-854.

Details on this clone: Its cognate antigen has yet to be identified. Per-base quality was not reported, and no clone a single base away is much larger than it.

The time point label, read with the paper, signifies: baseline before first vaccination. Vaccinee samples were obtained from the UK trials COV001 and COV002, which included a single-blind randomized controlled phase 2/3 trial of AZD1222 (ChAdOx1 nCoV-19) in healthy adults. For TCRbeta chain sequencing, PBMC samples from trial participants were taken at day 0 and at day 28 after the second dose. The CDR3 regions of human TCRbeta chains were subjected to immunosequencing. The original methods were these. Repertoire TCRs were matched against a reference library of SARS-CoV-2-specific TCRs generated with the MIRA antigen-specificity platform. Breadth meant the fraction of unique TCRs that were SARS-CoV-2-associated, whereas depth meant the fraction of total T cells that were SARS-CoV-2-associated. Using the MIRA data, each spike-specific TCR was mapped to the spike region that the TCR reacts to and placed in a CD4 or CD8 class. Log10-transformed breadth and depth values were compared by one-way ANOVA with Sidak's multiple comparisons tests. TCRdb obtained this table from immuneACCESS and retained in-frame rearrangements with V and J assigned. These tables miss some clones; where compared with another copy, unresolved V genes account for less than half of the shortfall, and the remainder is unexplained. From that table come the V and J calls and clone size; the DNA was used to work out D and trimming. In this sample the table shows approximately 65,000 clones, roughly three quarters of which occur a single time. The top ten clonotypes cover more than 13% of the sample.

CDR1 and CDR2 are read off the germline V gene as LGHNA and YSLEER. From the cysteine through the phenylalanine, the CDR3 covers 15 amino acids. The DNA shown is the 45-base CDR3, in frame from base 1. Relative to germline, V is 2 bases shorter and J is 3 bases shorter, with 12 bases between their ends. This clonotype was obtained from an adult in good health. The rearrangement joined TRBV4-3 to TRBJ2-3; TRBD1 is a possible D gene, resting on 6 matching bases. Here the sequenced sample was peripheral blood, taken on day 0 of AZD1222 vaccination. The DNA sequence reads TGCGCCAGCAGCCAACAGGGGTTTCAAACAGATACGCAGTATTTT. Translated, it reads CASSQQGFQTDTQYF.